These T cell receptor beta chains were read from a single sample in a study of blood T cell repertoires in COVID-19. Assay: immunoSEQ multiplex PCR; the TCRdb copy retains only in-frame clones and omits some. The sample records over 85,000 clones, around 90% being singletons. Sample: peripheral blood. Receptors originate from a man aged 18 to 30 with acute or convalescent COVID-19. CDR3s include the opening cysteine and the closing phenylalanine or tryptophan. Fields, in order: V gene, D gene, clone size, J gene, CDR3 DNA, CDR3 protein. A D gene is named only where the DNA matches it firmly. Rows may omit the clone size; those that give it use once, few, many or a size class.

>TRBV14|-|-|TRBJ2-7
TGTGCCAGCAGCCAAGCTAGTCTATTGAGGGACGAGCAGTACTTC
CASSQASLLRDEQYF
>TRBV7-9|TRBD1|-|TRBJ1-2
TGTGCCAGCAGCCTGGGACAGGGGGTTGAAAACTATGGCTACACCTTC
CASSLGQGVENYGYTF
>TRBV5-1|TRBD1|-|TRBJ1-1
TGCGCCAGCAGTCTTGACAGGGGAAGCACTGAAGCTTTCTTT
CASSLDRGSTEAFF
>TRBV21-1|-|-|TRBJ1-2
TGTGCCAGCAGCCCGCACTGGACAGGGACTAACTATGGCTACACCTTC
CASSPHWTGTNYGYTF
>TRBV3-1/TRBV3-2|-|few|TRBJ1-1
TGTGCCAGCAGCCAAGGGCCTTTGGCTGAAGCTTTCTTT
CASSQGPLAEAFF
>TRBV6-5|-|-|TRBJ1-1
TGTGCCAGCAGTTACCAGGGGCGGAACACTGAAGCTTTCTTT
CASSYQGRNTEAFF
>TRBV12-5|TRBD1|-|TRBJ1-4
TGTGCTAGTGGATCGGCGGGGACAGCGTCCGCAACTAATGAAAAACTGTTTTTT
CASGSAGTASATNEKLFF
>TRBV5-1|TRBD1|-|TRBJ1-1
TGCGCCAGCAGCTTTCAGGGGGCAGGTGAAGCTTTCTTT
CASSFQGAGEAFF
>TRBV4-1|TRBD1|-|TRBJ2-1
TGCGCCAGCAGCCAAGAAGGACAGGGTTCGATGCAGTTCTTC
CASSQEGQGSMQFF
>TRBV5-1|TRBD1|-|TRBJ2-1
TGCGCCAGCAGCCCTGACAGGGCCCAGGATGAGCAGTTCTTC
CASSPDRAQDEQFF
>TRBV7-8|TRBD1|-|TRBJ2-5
TGTGCCAGCAGCTTCGACAGGGTTTTCAAGCGGGAGACCCAGTACTTC
CASSFDRVFKRETQYF
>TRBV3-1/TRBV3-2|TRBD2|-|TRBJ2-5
TGTGCCAGCAGCCAGGAAACTAGCGGGGGGTGGGAGACCCAGTACTTC
CASSQETSGGWETQYF
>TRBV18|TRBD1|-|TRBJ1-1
TGTGCCAGCTCACCAAACAGGGGAGCGGACACTGAAGCTTTCTTT
CASSPNRGADTEAFF
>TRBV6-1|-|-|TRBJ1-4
TGTGCCAGCAGTGAAATGGGGGGGGATGAAAAACTGTTTTTT
CASSEMGGDEKLFF
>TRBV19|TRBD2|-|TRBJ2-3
TGTGCCAGTAGTATAGACGGGACTAGCGGGGGTACAGATACGCAGTATTTT
CASSIDGTSGGTDTQYF
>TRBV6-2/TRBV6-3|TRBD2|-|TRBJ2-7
TGTGCCAGCAGTTCCAGCGGGAGAACGTACTTC
CASSSSGRTYF
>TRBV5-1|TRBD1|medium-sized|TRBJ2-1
TGCGCCAGCAGCTTGGACAGGGGGCCTTTCTCCTACAATGAGCAGTTCTTC
CASSLDRGPFSYNEQFF
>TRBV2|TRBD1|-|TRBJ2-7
TGTGCCAGCAACTATCGACAGGGGAACTACGAGCAGTACTTC
CASNYRQGNYEQYF
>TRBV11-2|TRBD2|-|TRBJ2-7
TGTGCCAGCAGCCCACTAGCGGGAGACGCTTCCTACGAGCAGTACTTC
CASSPLAGDASYEQYF
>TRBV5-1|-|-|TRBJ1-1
TGCGCCAGCAGCTTCGGGGGAGACACTGAAGCTTTCTTT
CASSFGGDTEAFF
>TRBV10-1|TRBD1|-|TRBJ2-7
TGCGCCAGCAGTGAGTCAACAGGGGTTCCCTACGAGCAGTACTTC
CASSESTGVPYEQYF
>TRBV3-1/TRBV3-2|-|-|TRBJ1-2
TGTGCCAGCAGCCACCCCCCTTCAGGGAATGGCTACACCTTC
CASSHPPSGNGYTF
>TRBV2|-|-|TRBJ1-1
TGTGCCAGCAGCTGGAACACTGAAGCTTTCTTT
CASSWNTEAFF
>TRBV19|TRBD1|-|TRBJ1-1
TGTGCCAGTAAAGTCTTGAATACAGGGGTTGTTGAAGCTTTCTTT
CASKVLNTGVVEAFF
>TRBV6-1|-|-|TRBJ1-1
TGTGCCAGCAGTGAAATCCACAGCATAATGAACACTGAAGCTTTCTTT
CASSEIHSIMNTEAFF
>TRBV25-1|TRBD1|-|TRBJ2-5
TGTGCCAGCAGTGGCCGGGACAGCCAAGAGACCCAGTACTTC
CASSGRDSQETQYF
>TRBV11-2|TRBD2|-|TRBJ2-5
TGTGCCAGCTCGGTAGCGGGGGGCCAAGAGACCCAGTACTTC
CASSVAGGQETQYF
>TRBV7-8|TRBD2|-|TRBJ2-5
TGTGCCAGCAGCTTAGGAGGCGGGGGGAACCAAGAGACCCAGTACTTC
CASSLGGGGNQETQYF
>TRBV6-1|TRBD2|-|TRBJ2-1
TGTGCCAGCAGTGAAGCAGGACTAGCGGGAGACAGGAATGAGCAGTTCTTC
CASSEAGLAGDRNEQFF
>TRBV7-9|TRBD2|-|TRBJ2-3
TGTGCCAGCAGCCCGGGACTAGCGGGGGTAACAGATACGCAGTATTTT
CASSPGLAGVTDTQYF
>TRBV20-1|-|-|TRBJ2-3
TGCAGTGCTCCGAGGGCAGATACGCAGTATTTT
CSAPRADTQYF
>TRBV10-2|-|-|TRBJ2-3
TGCGCCAGCAGGGGGGCTGGGGGAGATACGCAGTATTTT
CASRGAGGDTQYF
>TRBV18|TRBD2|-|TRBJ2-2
TGTGCCAGCTCACGCTCTAGCGGGAGATCCGGGGAGCTGTTTTTT
CASSRSSGRSGELFF
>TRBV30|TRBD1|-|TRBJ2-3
TGTGCCTGGACCATGGACAGGGTGATAGCAGATACGCAGTATTTT
CAWTMDRVIADTQYF
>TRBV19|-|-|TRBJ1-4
TGTGCCAGTAGTTTAGGAGGGCCAAGAATCGCAACTAATGAAAAACTGTTTTTT
CASSLGGPRIATNEKLFF
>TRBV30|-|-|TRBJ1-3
TGTGCCTGGAGCACGGGGGATGGAAACACCATATATTTT
CAWSTGDGNTIYF
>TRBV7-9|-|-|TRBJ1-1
TGTGCCAGCAGCTCGGTTGGCACTGAAGCTTTCTTT
CASSSVGTEAFF
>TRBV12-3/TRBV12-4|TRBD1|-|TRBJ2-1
TGTGCCAGCAGTGAAACCGGGACAGGCAAGTTCTTC
CASSETGTGKFF
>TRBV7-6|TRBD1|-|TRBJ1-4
TGTGCCAGCAGCTTATTCGGGACAGGGAGGAATGAAAAACTGTTTTTT
CASSLFGTGRNEKLFF
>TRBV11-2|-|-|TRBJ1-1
TGTGCCAGCAGCTTAGGGATGCTAGGCAACCCGAACACTGAAGCTTTCTTT
CASSLGMLGNPNTEAFF
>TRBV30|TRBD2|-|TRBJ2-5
TGTGCCTGGAGTGTTAGCGGGCAAGAGACCCAGTACTTC
CAWSVSGQETQYF
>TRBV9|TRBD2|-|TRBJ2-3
TGTGCCAGCAGCGTAGGCCTAGCGGGGGGGGCCACAGATACGCAGTATTTT
CASSVGLAGGATDTQYF
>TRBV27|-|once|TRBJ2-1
TGTGCCAGCAGTTTATGGGACACCAATGAGCAGTTCTTC
CASSLWDTNEQFF
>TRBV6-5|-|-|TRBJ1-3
TGTGCCACCAGGCAGGGAAACACCATATATTTT
CATRQGNTIYF
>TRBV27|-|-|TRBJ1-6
TGTGCCAGCCTCCCGGGAGGAGTCTCCTATAATTCACCCCTCCACTTT
CASLPGGVSYNSPLHF